A single sample gave rise to the 4 T cell receptor beta chains below, sequenced in a study of molecular identifiers for immune sequencing clone quantification. MiXCR was run by TCRdb on the PCR reads, yielding one entry per CDR3 protein. The sample yields tens of thousands of distinct CDR3 sequences, roughly 17% seen once. The sequenced material came from naive CD8+ T cells from blood, with Jurkat cell RNA spiked in. Subset noted: FACS-sorted CD8+CD4-CCR7+CD45RA+ naive T cells. Receptors originate from a human donor in good health. Some libraries in this study had Jurkat cell RNA spiked in.

The sample holds many counts of this clonotype. The genes are TRBV7-9 and TRBJ2-1, with 12 bases aligning to TRBD2. Germline V CDR1 and CDR2: SEHNR, FQNEAQ (reference sequence). The CDR3 spans 14 residues. The trim removed 8 bases at V and 8 bases at J, leaving 7 bases unmatched. DNA of the CDR3: TGTGCCAGCGGCACTAGCGGGAGGATAGATGAGCAGTTCTTC. Its translation is CASGTSGRIDEQFF.

This clonotype has ten or more counts. The CDR3 region has the DNA TGTGCCAGCAGCTTGGGGACAGCCTTAGCCAAAAACATTCAGTACTTC. It translates to CASSLGTALAKNIQYF. The chain employs TRBV5-6 and TRBJ2-4; perhaps TRBD1 as D (6 bases). The ends were cut back, 0 bases at V and 0 bases at J, with 10 bases in the middle. CDR3 length: 16 residues. Germline V gives CDR1 SGHDT, CDR2 YYEEEE.

The table lists this clonotype with many counts. V is TRBV20-1 and J is TRBJ2-7; 10 nucleotides line up with TRBD2. The CDR3 is made up of 13 amino acids. Per the germline V gene, CDR1 is DFQATT and CDR2 is SNEGSKA (reference sequence). J lost 2 bases, V lost 2 bases, and 0 bases had no gene match. CDR3 DNA sequence: TGCAGTGCTAGACTAGCGGGAGCCTACGAGCAGTACTTC. Translation: CSARLAGAYEQYF.

This clonotype was recorded at least ten times. The chain employs TRBV7-8 and TRBJ2-7; possible D gene TRBD1, 6 bases. CDR1 and CDR2 (germline): SGHVS, FQNEAQ. Between the trimmed V and J ends, which lost 5 bases and 4 bases, there was a span of 15 bases. The CDR3 sequence is 14 residues long. The CDR3 loop is CASSPQVTGYEQYF. The CDR3 bases are TGTGCCAGCAGCCCGCAAGTTACAGGGTACGAGCAGTACTTC.